Shown below are 32 T cell receptor beta chains from a single sample sequenced in a study of cytomegalovirus exposure and HLA in healthy donors. The primer mix had 60 Vbeta and 13 Jbeta primers. Libraries were prepared by immunoSEQ multiplex PCR; TCRdb keeps only in-frame clonotypes and omits some of them. The data show 150,000 to 200,000 clones, 84% seen once. The material sequenced was PBMCs. Receptors were obtained from a boy aged 5-17 years in good health and CMV-seronegative.

This chain joins TRBV5-6 and TRBJ2-5, with 15 bases that match TRBD2. The CDR3 runs to 15 residues. Germline assignment: CDR1 SGHDT and CDR2 YYEEEE. The V gene end was trimmed by 3 bases and the J gene end by 4 bases; junction bases not matched to a gene: 1. The CDR3 loop is CASSWGLAGGETQYF. CDR3 sequence (DNA): TGTGCCAGCAGCTGGGGACTAGCGGGGGGAGAGACCCAGTACTTC.

The chain recombines TRBV20-1 with TRBJ2-1; tentatively, D is TRBD2 (7 bases). The CDR3 has 11 residues. Per germline, CDR1 DFQATT and CDR2 SNEGSKA (reference sequence). Trimming cost V 6 bases and J 8 bases, with 11 bases left between them. CDR3 region: CSAGAGDEQFF. The DNA for the CDR3 is TGCAGTGCGGGGGCGGGAGATGAGCAGTTCTTC.

The chain combines TRBV10-1 with TRBJ1-2; 8 bases match TRBD1. V lost 2 bases to trimming and J lost 7 bases; unmatched junction nucleotides: 3. There are 13 residues in the CDR3. The germline V gene has CDR1 WNHNN and CDR2 SYGVQD (reference sequence). CDR3 loop: CASSESRGLGYTF. CDR3 bases: TGCGCCAGCAGTGAGAGCAGGGGGCTTGGCTACACCTTC.

The J gene is TRBJ2-3, the V gene TRBV5-1; maybe TRBD1 (5 bases). CDR1 is SGHRS, CDR2 YFSETQ, per germline. The ends were cut back, 0 bases at V and 4 bases at J, with 12 bases in the middle. The CDR3 extends over 15 amino acids. The CDR3 DNA sequence: TGCGCCAGCAGCTTGGATCGGGTGGGGCCAGATACGCAGTATTTT. Translation gives CASSLDRVGPDTQYF.

The gene calls are TRBV5-1 and TRBJ2-6; no clear D. V lost 0 bases to trimming and J lost 0 bases, with 10 bases between them. This CDR3 region has 17 residues. Germline values: CDR1 SGHRS, CDR2 YFSETQ. CDR3 sequence: CASSLVERSSGANVLTF. Written as DNA, the CDR3 is TGCGCCAGCAGCTTGGTAGAGAGAAGCTCTGGGGCCAACGTCCTGACTTTC.

This chain links TRBV7-9 with TRBJ2-3; TRBD2 aligns across 7 bases. CDR1 is SEHNR and CDR2 is FQNEAQ in the germline V gene (reference sequence). The junction had 9 bases not matched to a gene; V was cut back by 11 bases and J by 1 base. The CDR3 loop spans 14 amino acids. CDR3 sequence: CAGGVAGGTDTQYF. DNA for the CDR3: TGTGCCGGGGGGGTAGCGGGCGGCACAGATACGCAGTATTTT.

The chain links TRBV4-3 to TRBJ2-7; TRBD1 aligns across 12 bases. J gave up 7 bases and V 4 bases, and 5 bases lay outside the gene matches. The length of the CDR3 is 14 residues. The V gene's germline CDR1 is LGHNA and CDR2 YSLEER. The CDR3 protein is CASSLGQGASEQYF. The DNA for the CDR3 is TGCGCCAGCAGCCTGGGACAGGGGGCGAGTGAGCAGTACTTC.

The chain employs TRBV10-2 and TRBJ1-1; D may be TRBD1 (5 bases). Trimming cost V 0 bases and J 3 bases, with 17 bases left between them. The germline gives CDR1 WSHSY, CDR2 SAAADI. The CDR3 covers 17 residues. The CDR3 spells CASSESMGLGGYTEAFF. CDR3 DNA sequence: TGCGCCAGCAGTGAGTCGATGGGTCTGGGGGGTTACACTGAAGCTTTCTTT.

V gene TRBV6-6 combines with J gene TRBJ2-7, with D possibly matching TRBD1 (6 bases). The germline V gene encodes CDR1 MNHNY and CDR2 SVGAGI (reference sequence). This CDR3 is 13 amino acids long. V shed 5 bases and J shed 4 bases, with 12 bases lying between them. The CDR3 spells CASSKGVEYEQYF. As DNA, the CDR3 is TGTGCCAGCAGTAAGGGGGTCGAATACGAGCAGTACTTC.

The chain uses TRBV9 and TRBJ1-3; no reliable D call. Trimming shortened V by 3 bases and J by 0 bases, and 10 bases separated the two germline ends. CDR3 size: 15 residues. Per germline, CDR1 SGDLS and CDR2 YYNGEE. The CDR3 loop reads CASSEGGSSGNTIYF. The CDR3 nucleotides are TGTGCCAGCAGCGAGGGAGGTAGCTCTGGAAACACCATATATTTT.

The J gene is TRBJ2-2, the V gene TRBV28; 9 bases are a match to TRBD1. The length of the CDR3 is 15 residues. Germline V gene data show CDR1 as MDHEN and CDR2 as SYDVKM. With V trimmed by 2 bases and J by 2 bases, 0 bases remained unmatched. The CDR3 protein is CASSLTGGNTGELFF. DNA of the CDR3: TGTGCCAGCAGTTTAACAGGGGGCAACACCGGGGAGCTGTTTTTT.

The rearrangement links TRBV7-2 to TRBJ1-1, with D maybe TRBD1 (5 bases). Germline assignment: CDR1 SGHTA and CDR2 FQGNSA. This CDR3 spans 13 amino acids. Deletions cut 4 bases from V and 0 bases from J, with 6 bases between. The DNA of the CDR3 is TGTGCCAGCAGCTCAGGGTTGAACACTGAAGCTTTCTTT. This sequence encodes CASSSGLNTEAFF.

In its sample, this clone was seen a few times. This chain connects TRBV29-1 to TRBJ2-5, with 11 nucleotides matching TRBD2. Judging by the DNA end, TRBJ2-7 fits better; the J call may be wrong. The CDR3 runs to 16 residues. CDR1 is SQVTM and CDR2 is ANQGSEA in the germline V gene. CDR3 region: CSVEARGTSGPYEQYF. DNA of the CDR3: TGCAGCGTTGAAGCCCGGGGGACTAGCGGACCCTACGAGCAGTACTTC.

V usage is TRBV4-1 and J usage is TRBJ1-2; 8 bases match TRBD1. Germline CDR1 and CDR2: MGHRA and YSYEKL. Trimming removed 2 bases from V and 5 bases from J; junction bases left unmatched: 7. The CDR3 spans 15 residues. DNA of the CDR3: TGCGCCAGCAGCCAACCTGGGACAGGAGATTATGGCTACACCTTC. Residues: CASSQPGTGDYGYTF.

This chain joins TRBV7-9 and TRBJ1-1; 7 bases map to TRBD1. The V and J ends lost 5 bases and 1 base, in that order; junction bases with no gene match: 7. The CDR3 loop spans 15 amino acids. Germline lookup yields CDR1 SEHNR and CDR2 FQNEAQ (reference sequence). The CDR3 nucleotides read TGTGCCAGCAGCATACGACAGGGCGCGAACACTGAAGCTTTCTTT. Amino acids: CASSIRQGANTEAFF.

The V gene is TRBV30, the J gene TRBJ2-3; tentative D call: TRBD2 (6 bases). Germline loops: CDR1 GTSNPN, CDR2 SVGIG (reference sequence). Trimming removed 7 bases at V and 0 bases at J, with 14 bases between. CDR3 length: 14 residues. The CDR3 region has the DNA TGTGCCTCCGGCGGCGGGGTCAGCACAGATACGCAGTATTTT. Its translation is CASGGGVSTDTQYF.

The chain has TRBV19 and TRBJ1-1, with D unclear. Trimming removed 1 base from V and 9 bases from J, with 6 bases in between. From germline, CDR1 is LNHDA and CDR2 SQIVND (reference sequence). The CDR3 sequence is 11 residues long. As DNA, the CDR3 is TGTGCCAGTAGTATAGGAGGGAAAGCTTTCTTT. This sequence encodes CASSIGGKAFF.

The chain is built from TRBV16 and TRBJ1-2; possible D gene TRBD1, 5 bases. The CDR3 extends over 14 amino acids. With 4 bases removed from V and 6 bases from J, the gap between germline ends came to 15 bases. CDR1 and CDR2 from the germline V gene are KGHSY and FQNENV. The DNA of the CDR3 is TGTGCCAGCAGCCCGACCAACGGGGGAAATGGCTACACCTTC. It codes for CASSPTNGGNGYTF.

The chain is built from TRBV13 and TRBJ2-1; TRBD2 matches 8 bases. Per the germline V gene, CDR1 is PRHDT and CDR2 is FYEKMQ (reference sequence). Germline trimming cut 5 bases from V and 6 bases from J; bases unmatched to any gene: 3. The CDR3 loop spans 13 amino acids. The DNA of the CDR3 is TGTGCCAGCAGCACGGGAGGGGGCAATGAGCAGTTCTTC. Translating it yields CASSTGGGNEQFF.

The genes are TRBV28 and TRBJ2-2, with TRBD1 matching over 7 bases. In germline, CDR1 is MDHEN, CDR2 SYDVKM. CDR3 size: 14 residues. Trimming took 4 bases from V and 5 from J; bases not matched to a gene: 4. The CDR3 coding sequence is TGTGCCAGCAGTTCGCTGACAGGGACCGGGGAGCTGTTTTTT. Translating gives CASSSLTGTGELFF.

J is TRBJ1-2 and V is TRBV12-5, with TRBD1 matching 7 bases. This CDR3 region has 16 residues. V was clipped by 2 bases and J by 3 bases; unmatched bases: 9. The germline CDR1 and CDR2 sequences are LGHNT and FRNRAP. The CDR3 sequence: CASGLTPTGRDYGYTF. The CDR3 DNA reads TGTGCTAGTGGTTTGACCCCGACAGGGAGAGACTATGGCTACACCTTC.

V gene TRBV7-2 combines with J gene TRBJ1-3, with 9 bases identical to TRBD1. The junction had 7 bases not matched to a gene; V was cut back by 4 bases and J by 0 bases. The germline gives CDR1 SGHTA, CDR2 FQGNSA. The CDR3 is 17 residues long. Written as DNA, the CDR3 is TGTGCCAGCAGCTCCGCGGACAGGGGAATCTCTGGAAACACCATATATTTT. It yields the protein CASSSADRGISGNTIYF.

This clone occurred once. This chain joins TRBV30 and TRBJ2-3; 9 nucleotides match TRBD2. The V segment lost 0 bases and the J segment 8 bases; nucleotides outside the gene matches: 12. CDR3 length: 16 amino acids. Germline CDR1 reads GTSNPN; CDR2 reads SVGIG (reference sequence). In DNA, the CDR3 is TGTGCCTGGAGTGTACAGGGCGGGAGGGAAGGAGGTACGCAGTATTTT. Its translation is CAWSVQGGREGGTQYF. The variable domain in full, completed from reference TRBV30 and TRBJ2-3, reads SQTIHQWPATLVQPVGSPLSLECTVEGTSNPNLYWYRQAAGRGLQLLFYSVGIGQISSEVPQNLSASRPQDRQFILSSKKLLLSDSGFYLCAWSVQGGREGGTQYFGPGTRLTVL.

J is TRBJ1-2 and V is TRBV7-3; perhaps TRBD1 as D (6 bases). The CDR3 has 12 residues. V lost 4 bases and J 5 bases, leaving 8 bases between the germline ends. Germline CDR1 and CDR2: SGHTA and FQGTGA. In nucleotides, the CDR3 is TGTGCCAGCAGCTCGGACAGTTATGGCTACACCTTC. This sequence encodes CASSSDSYGYTF. The full variable domain, rest sourced from reference TRBV7-3 and TRBJ1-2, is GAGVSQTPSNKVTEKGKYVELRCDPISGHTALYWYRQSLGQGPEFLIYFQGTGAADDSGLPNDRFFAVRPEGSVSTLKIQRTERGDSAVYLCASSSDSYGYTFGSGTRLTVV.

V usage is TRBV2 and J usage is TRBJ2-1, with TRBD2 identical over 10 bases. The CDR3 is 16 residues long. Germline V gene lookup returns CDR1 SNHLY and CDR2 FYNNEI. V lost 6 bases, J lost 7 bases, and 12 bases stayed unmatched. CDR3 loop: CASRDLLAGGYNEQFF. In DNA form, the CDR3 reads TGTGCCAGCAGAGATCTTTTAGCGGGGGGATATAATGAGCAGTTCTTC.

This clone was detected only a few times. CDR3 amino acids: CASSLSHWSWDRSYEQYF. The DNA of the CDR3 is TGTGCCAGCAGCTTATCTCATTGGTCTTGGGACAGGTCCTACGAGCAGTACTTC. The rearrangement links TRBV11-3 to TRBJ2-7, with 8 bases fitting TRBD1. The V and J ends lost 2 bases and 1 base, in that order; junction bases with no gene match: 13. Germline V lookup: CDR1 SGHNT, CDR2 YENEEA. The length of the CDR3 is 18 residues.

The genes are TRBV19 and TRBJ1-2, with 8 nucleotides matching TRBD1. Losses at the gene ends were 5 bases for V and 9 bases for J; bases not matched to a gene: 14. The CDR3 is 15 residues long. CDR1 is LNHDA and CDR2 is SQIVND in the germline V gene (reference sequence). DNA for the CDR3: TGTGCCAGTAGTGCCCGTCGGATTGGACAGGGAAGCTACACCTTC. Translating gives CASSARRIGQGSYTF. Complete variable domain (other parts from reference TRBV19 and TRBJ1-2): DGGITQSPKYLFRKEGQNVTLSCEQNLNHDAMYWYRQDPGQGLRLIYYSQIVNDFQKGDIAEGYSVSREKKESFPLTVTSAQKNPTAFYLCASSARRIGQGSYTFGSGTRLTVV.

The CDR3: CASRPSVSSNYGYTF. CDR3 nucleotide sequence: TGTGCCAGCAGACCCTCTGTGTCCAGTAACTATGGCTACACCTTC. The chain has TRBV6-4 and TRBJ1-2; D ambiguous. There are 15 residues in the CDR3. The ends were cut back, 6 bases at V and 1 base at J, with 15 bases in the middle. Germline CDR1 MRHNA, CDR2 SNTAGT.

The chain has TRBV4-2 and TRBJ1-1, with TRBD1 matching 9 bases. Germline-derived CDR1 and CDR2 are LGHNA and YNFKEQ. CDR3 size: 19 residues. The V gene end was trimmed by 0 bases and the J gene end by 0 bases; junction bases not matched to a gene: 11. The CDR3 is CASSQDWGGTGTLNTEAFF. The CDR3 DNA sequence: TGTGCCAGCAGCCAAGACTGGGGCGGGACAGGGACCCTGAACACTGAAGCTTTCTTT.

This clone was observed once. The chain uses TRBV18 and TRBJ1-3; D is perhaps TRBD1 (5 bases). The germline gives CDR1 KGHSH, CDR2 LQKENI. The V gene lost 6 bases and the J gene lost 4 bases, with 19 bases spanning the gap. The CDR3 spans 16 residues. In DNA, the CDR3 is TGTGCCAGCTCCCGCGGGACGCCGGCTGCGGGAAACACCATATATTTT. It specifies CASSRGTPAAGNTIYF.

The rearrangement links TRBV4-1 to TRBJ1-4, with D possibly TRBD1 on 5 matching bases. CDR1 is MGHRA, CDR2 YSYEKL, per germline. V shed 4 bases and J shed 0 bases, with 12 bases lying between them. The CDR3 length is 16 residues. CDR3 in DNA: TGCGCCAGCAGCCCGCCAGGGAACCCAACTAATGAAAAACTGTTTTTT. Amino acid sequence: CASSPPGNPTNEKLFF.

The CDR3 DNA reads as TGTGCCAGCAGCAGCCGGGGTCGTGTCTACGAGCAGTACTTC. This sequence encodes CASSSRGRVYEQYF. The V call is TRBV5-4, the J call TRBJ2-7; D possibly corresponds to TRBD2 (5 bases). CDR1 SGHNT and CDR2 YYREEE come from the germline V gene (reference sequence). This CDR3 has 14 residues. V lost 4 bases, J lost 3 bases, and 14 bases lay in between.